A selection of T cell receptor beta chains follows, all from one sample in a study of T-cell memory formation after mild COVID-19. TCRdb re-analysed the 5' RACE reads in MiXCR, keeping a single row per CDR3 protein. The data show approximately 240,000 distinct CDR3 sequences, about a sixth seen once. Specimen: PBMCs or a T cell subset sorted from them (not recorded which). Receptor source: a man aged 18 to 29 who had mild COVID-19 (a few samples of this study predate the infection). Cell type and time point are not known. Both conserved end residues are part of each CDR3. The D gene is left open where the match is weak. The size of a clone is reported for some rows only, either as once, few or many, or as a class for expanded clones.

>TRBV6-1|few|TRBJ2-1|TRBD1
CASSDPDRAQFF
TGTGCCAGCAGTGATCCAGACAGGGCGCAGTTCTTC
>TRBV7-2|many|TRBJ1-1|-
CASSSGQLGRAFF
TGTGCCAGCAGCTCCGGACAGCTCGGTAGAGCTTTCTTT
>TRBV3-1|-|TRBJ1-4|-
CASSHELATNEKLFF
TGTGCCAGCAGCCATGAACTAGCAACTAATGAAAAACTGTTTTTT
>TRBV10-2|-|TRBJ2-1|TRBD2
CASSEATSGEQFF
TGCGCCAGCAGTGAGGCAACTAGCGGGGAGCAGTTCTTC
>TRBV4-3|-|TRBJ2-5|-
CASSQRQVETQYF
TGCGCCAGCAGCCAAAGACAGGTCGAGACCCAGTACTTC
>TRBV6-5|-|TRBJ1-3|TRBD1
CASIGTGPLRDIYF
TGTGCCAGCATTGGGACAGGGCCCCTCCGGGACATATATTTT
>TRBV10-2|few|TRBJ1-1|-
CASRAPIRTEAFF
TGCGCCAGCAGGGCCCCCATCCGGACTGAAGCTTTCTTT
>TRBV2|-|TRBJ2-7|TRBD1
CASRGTGSSYEQYF
TGTGCCAGCAGGGGGACAGGGAGCTCCTACGAGCAGTACTTC
>TRBV4-1|few|TRBJ2-7|-
CASSQGIRGLEQYF
TGCGCCAGCAGCCAAGGAATCAGGGGTTTGGAGCAGTACTTC
>TRBV5-1|few|TRBJ1-1|-
CASSLTGVTEAFF
TGCGCCAGCAGCCTAACGGGAGTTACTGAAGCTTTCTTT
>TRBV5-1|-|TRBJ2-1|-
CASSTEGGYEQFF
TGCGCCAGCAGTACCGAAGGGGGATATGAGCAGTTCTTC
>TRBV19|-|TRBJ1-2|-
CASTADWYYGYTF
TGTGCCAGTACCGCGGACTGGTACTATGGCTACACCTTC
>TRBV5-4|-|TRBJ2-3|-
CASSPSTDRTDTQYF
TGTGCCAGCAGTCCGTCGACAGACCGCACAGATACGCAGTATTTT
>TRBV12-3/TRBV12-4|few|TRBJ2-4|TRBD2
CASSKRWGRENIQYF
TGTGCCAGCAGTAAACGATGGGGGAGGGAAAACATTCAGTACTTC
>TRBV29-1|few|TRBJ2-4|-
CSGTGTENIQYF
TGCAGCGGGACCGGGACCGAAAACATTCAGTACTTC
>TRBV18|few|TRBJ1-5|-
CASSPRESQQPQHF
TGTGCCAGCTCACCGCGGGAGTCTCAACAGCCCCAGCATTTT
>TRBV11-2|-|TRBJ2-2|TRBD2
CASSFGAGGIGELFF
TGTGCCAGCAGCTTCGGAGCGGGGGGTATCGGGGAGCTGTTTTTT
>TRBV5-8|-|TRBJ2-5|-
CASSLERRREETQYF
TGTGCCAGCAGCTTGGAAAGGAGGAGGGAGGAGACCCAGTACTTC
>TRBV5-1|few|TRBJ1-5|-
CASSLSGSLNQPQHF
TGCGCCAGCAGCTTGAGCGGCAGCCTCAATCAGCCCCAGCATTTT
>TRBV7-2|few|TRBJ2-1|-
CASSLDVTGNNEQFF
TGTGCCAGCAGCTTAGATGTAACCGGGAACAATGAGCAGTTCTTC
>TRBV18|once|TRBJ1-6|-
CASSAGTAQPPLHF
TGTGCCAGCTCCGCGGGGACCGCGCAGCCACCCCTCCACTTT
>TRBV12-3/TRBV12-4|few|TRBJ1-2|-
CASRDGTDYGYTF
TGTGCCAGCAGGGACGGGACGGACTATGGCTACACCTTC
>TRBV4-3|-|TRBJ2-3|TRBD2
CASSQASQRGVTDTQYF
TGCGCCAGCAGCCAAGCGTCCCAGCGGGGCGTCACAGATACGCAGTATTTT
>TRBV20-1|many|TRBJ2-1|-
CSAWLRNNEQFF
TGCAGTGCTTGGCTGAGGAACAATGAGCAGTTCTTC
>TRBV12-3/TRBV12-4|-|TRBJ2-3|-
CASSRGGADTQYF
TGTGCCAGCAGCCGGGGTGGGGCAGATACGCAGTATTTT
>TRBV29-1|-|TRBJ2-5|TRBD1
CSAGTGGFGETQYF
TGCAGCGCCGGGACAGGGGGCTTCGGAGAGACCCAGTACTTC
>TRBV12-3/TRBV12-4|many|TRBJ1-5|-
CASSLDGRVSNQPQHF
TGTGCCAGCAGTTTAGACGGCAGGGTTAGCAATCAGCCCCAGCATTTT
>TRBV29-1|many|TRBJ1-5|-
CSVGGGNQPQHF
TGCAGCGTTGGGGGGGGTAATCAGCCCCAGCATTTT
>TRBV7-2|-|TRBJ2-1|TRBD2
CASSLGGGPFF
TGTGCCAGCAGCTTAGGCGGGGGGCCTTTCTTC
>TRBV7-3|few|TRBJ1-1|TRBD1
CASRTGGTGGSGTEAFF
TGTGCCAGCAGGACCGGCGGGACAGGGGGATCGGGGACTGAAGCTTTCTTT
>TRBV4-2|few|TRBJ2-1|-
CASSQVTAYNEQFF
TGTGCCAGCAGCCAAGTCACGGCCTACAATGAGCAGTTCTTC
>TRBV4-2|-|TRBJ2-4|TRBD2
CASSQPRTSGGGIQYF
TGTGCCAGCAGCCAGCCCAGGACTAGCGGGGGCGGCATTCAGTACTTC
>TRBV4-1|many|TRBJ1-4|-
CASRAPGRKNEKLFF
TGCGCCAGCAGGGCACCGGGACGGAAAAATGAAAAACTGTTTTTT
>TRBV10-3|-|TRBJ2-3|-
CAIRDSSTDTQYF
TGTGCCATCCGGGACTCTAGCACAGATACGCAGTATTTT
>TRBV4-3|-|TRBJ2-5|-
CASSFQPGPETQYF
TGCGCCAGCAGCTTCCAACCGGGACCGGAGACCCAGTACTTC
>TRBV7-9|-|TRBJ2-2|-
CASSQRITGELFF
TGTGCCAGCAGCCAGCGGATTACCGGGGAGCTGTTTTTT
>TRBV6-2/TRBV6-3|-|TRBJ1-5|-
CASSSFDQPQHF
TGTGCCAGCAGTTCCTTCGATCAGCCCCAGCATTTT
>TRBV4-3|-|TRBJ2-1|-
CASSHLSSAGALYEQFF
TGCGCCAGCAGCCACCTTAGCAGTGCAGGGGCCCTCTATGAGCAGTTCTTC
>TRBV11-2|many|TRBJ2-2|TRBD1
CASSLAGQGNDGELFF
TGTGCCAGCAGCTTGGCTGGACAGGGTAATGACGGGGAGCTGTTTTTT
>TRBV6-5|few|TRBJ1-1|TRBD1
CASSAGPQGAGTEAFF
TGTGCCAGCAGTGCCGGCCCACAGGGGGCGGGTACTGAAGCTTTCTTT
>TRBV10-3|-|TRBJ2-1|-
CAASVVGAEQFF
TGTGCCGCGAGCGTAGTCGGGGCTGAGCAGTTCTTC
>TRBV6-5|few|TRBJ2-7|-
CATGQSYEQYF
TGTGCCACCGGACAGTCCTACGAGCAGTACTTC
>TRBV5-1|many|TRBJ2-7|TRBD1
CASRTIPGQGFNEQYF
TGCGCCAGCAGGACAATTCCGGGACAGGGGTTCAACGAGCAGTACTTC
>TRBV7-9|few|TRBJ1-4|TRBD1
CASTLFGQAFGKLFF
TGTGCCAGCACCTTATTTGGACAGGCCTTCGGGAAACTGTTTTTT
>TRBV7-2|few|TRBJ2-1|TRBD1
CASSFDRGGYNEQFF
TGTGCCAGCAGCTTTGACAGGGGCGGCTACAATGAGCAGTTCTTC
>TRBV7-2|-|TRBJ2-6|-
CASSLWSHGANVLTF
TGTGCCAGCAGCTTATGGTCCCACGGGGCCAACGTCCTGACTTTC
>TRBV7-9|many|TRBJ2-2|TRBD2
CASSPQPSGGIGELFF
TGTGCCAGCAGCCCCCAGCCTAGCGGGGGAATCGGGGAGCTGTTTTTT
>TRBV20-1|few|TRBJ1-1|-
CSASYYPISTEAFF
TGCAGTGCTAGCTATTACCCTATTAGCACTGAAGCTTTCTTT
>TRBV18|-|TRBJ2-1|TRBD1
CASSPTGGIDNEQFF
TGTGCCAGCTCACCAACAGGGGGCATTGACAATGAGCAGTTCTTC
>TRBV7-2|-|TRBJ2-2|-
CASSPRRETGELFF
TGTGCCAGCAGCCCCCGGAGGGAGACCGGGGAGCTGTTTTTT
>TRBV5-1|-|TRBJ2-7|-
CASSLARDSAYSYEQYF
TGCGCCAGCAGCTTGGCAAGGGACTCAGCTTACTCCTACGAGCAGTACTTC
>TRBV5-1|-|TRBJ2-3|-
CASSSNGGFGGTQYF
TGCGCCAGCAGCTCCAATGGAGGGTTTGGGGGTACGCAGTATTTT
>TRBV5-1|few|TRBJ2-1|-
CASSLAVAGVNEQFF
TGCGCCAGCAGCTTGGCAGTGGCAGGGGTCAATGAGCAGTTCTTC
>TRBV7-2|-|TRBJ2-1|-
CASSSDSLSYNEQFF
TGTGCCAGCAGCTCGGACTCCCTCTCCTACAATGAGCAGTTCTTC
>TRBV5-1|-|TRBJ2-1|-
CASSFDGGPGEQFF
TGCGCCAGCAGCTTCGACGGGGGGCCAGGTGAGCAGTTCTTC